The entry below gives a single T cell receptor (beta chain) sequence along with its context. The sample belongs to a study of T cells after somatic rescue of genetic block. The CDR3 consists of 16 residues. The junction had 7 bases not matched to a gene; V was cut back by 1 base and J by 6 bases. In germline, CDR1 is LNHDA, CDR2 SQIVND (reference sequence). TCRdb's table, derived via immunoSEQ multiplex PCR, lists solely in-frame clones and lacks some. Of 45,000 to 70,000 clones listed, roughly 96% were seen once; the top ten hold about 0.075%. This sequence joins TRBV19 and TRBJ2-1, with 9 bases lining up with TRBD2. The sequence derives from a child younger than two. The sample comprised peripheral blood mononuclear cells (PBMCs). In DNA, the CDR3 is TGTGCCAGTAGTATAGTCTCTGGACTAGCGAGCAATGAGCAGTTCTTC. It is translated as CASSIVSGLASNEQFF.